This T cell receptor (beta chain) was identified during a study of human T cells and chemical hapten exposure (dated by TCRdb to the early 2020s). About the full investigation: For sensitization, 2% DPC in acetone was applied to a roughly 2 cm by roughly 2 cm area of upper inner arm skin. Patient blood was sampled pre-sensitization (week 0) and at 2, 6 and about 24 weeks after DPC sensitization. Around 30 alopecia patients provided blood for TCR sequencing at one to four time points (pre-sensitization, 2, 6 and 24 weeks). Alopecia areata with under or over 50% scalp involvement, alopecia totalis and alopecia universalis were represented in the patient cohort, which was mostly female. Libraries were pooled for sequencing, and per-sample TCR yields varied mainly because of small differences in library volumes within the pool. Throughout the study period of about 22 weeks, patients also received therapeutic DPC doses to the scalp every week. Peripheral blood TCR repertoire changes were tracked in vivo in alopecia patients during primary and secondary sensitization to the hapten diphenylcyclopropenone (DPC). Patch testing was done on the upper back using Finn chambers containing 0.01% DPC, and results were scored after 6 days according to International Contact Dermatitis Research Group standards. Here is what the overall study found, with its caveats: The number of TCRs above 1 in 1000 frequency did not change with DPC sensitization; there was no evidence of global repertoire structure alterations. Compared with pre-sensitization or healthy control sets, expanded TCRs formed significantly more large CDR3 similarity clusters, which is consistent with antigen-driven responses. Repeated subsampling changed both the strength of the expansion versus patch-test correlation and the threshold at which the correlation became significant. All patients had alopecia, a presumed autoimmune disease, so their immune response might differ from that of healthy individuals. A positive correlation was found between the number of PT1 expanded TCRs and patch test score, with significance reached at thresholds 8, 16 and 32 but not 4.

This clonotype was recorded a few times. What this receptor recognizes is not known. Base qualities are missing; no much larger clone stands one base away. What the time point label conveys for this sample: pre-sensitization, week 0. The meaning of the sample's treatment or condition label: therapeutic diphenylcyclopropenone sensitization with weekly scalp DPC. Blood at each patch-test visit was drawn before the patch test was applied. To be eligible, patients had to be aged 18 to 70, diagnosed with alopecia and judged suitable for DPC therapy, while pregnant patients were excluded. Total RNA was isolated from unfractionated whole blood collected in Tempus Blood RNA tubes. The library was built by means of RACE. For sequencing, a NextSeq 500 was employed. During library preparation, unique molecular identifiers were attached to individual cDNA molecules so that TCRs could be counted quantitatively and reproducibly. Each blood RNA sample was used to sequence both TCR alpha and TCR beta chains. Concerning the study's data processing: A median of around 96,000 TCRs per sample was observed, with a range of about 20,000 to 690,600. The Decombinator software suite was used to annotate the V, J and CDR3 of the TCR reads. Every sample was subsampled to the same number of TCRs (28,000) for the PS versus PT1 abundance plots. TCRs were defined as expanded if absent before sensitization and observed at least eight times at the 2-week time point. TCRdb's own reprocessing of the public reads used fastp at Q25 and MiXCR and kept productive beta chains. Identical CDR3 protein sequences are pooled into one entry, listed with their most common genes and DNA. The V and J calls come from TCRdb's annotation, not from the publication. This sample comprises under 400,000 distinct CDR3 sequences, 4.5% to 5.5% of them detected only once. Together, the top ten hold around 2.6% of the sample.

The CDR3 starts with the cysteine, ends with the phenylalanine, and has 13 residues. Solely the CDR3 DNA is kept, with 39 bases framed from the first base. Between the V and J ends, shortened by 0 bases and 9 bases respectively, the junction contains 9 bases. The CDR1 and CDR2 encoded by the germline V gene are MGHRA and YSYEKL. The clonotype comes from a woman in her 50s with alopecia areata. Some clones in this sample may be carry-over from other donors' samples. The sequence joins TRBV4-1 to TRBJ1-5, with the identity of the D gene unclear. Here the sequenced sample was whole blood, taken in connection with sensitization to the hapten diphenylcyclopropenone (DPC). The DNA sequence is TGCGCCAGCAGCCAAGATCGCGTTGGGCCCCAGCATTTT. Its protein reads: CASSQDRVGPQHF.